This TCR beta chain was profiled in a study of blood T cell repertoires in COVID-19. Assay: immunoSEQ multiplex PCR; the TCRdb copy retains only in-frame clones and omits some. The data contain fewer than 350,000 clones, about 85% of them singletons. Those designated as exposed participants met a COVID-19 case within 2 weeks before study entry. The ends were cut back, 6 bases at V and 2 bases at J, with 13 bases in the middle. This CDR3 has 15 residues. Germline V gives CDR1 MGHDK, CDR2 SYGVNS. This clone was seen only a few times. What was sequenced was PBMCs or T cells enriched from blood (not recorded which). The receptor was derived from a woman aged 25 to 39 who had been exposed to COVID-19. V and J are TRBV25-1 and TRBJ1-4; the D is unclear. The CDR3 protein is CASSTGRLTNEKLFF. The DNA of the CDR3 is TGTGCCAGCAGCACCGGTCGCCTCACTAATGAAAAACTGTTTTTT.